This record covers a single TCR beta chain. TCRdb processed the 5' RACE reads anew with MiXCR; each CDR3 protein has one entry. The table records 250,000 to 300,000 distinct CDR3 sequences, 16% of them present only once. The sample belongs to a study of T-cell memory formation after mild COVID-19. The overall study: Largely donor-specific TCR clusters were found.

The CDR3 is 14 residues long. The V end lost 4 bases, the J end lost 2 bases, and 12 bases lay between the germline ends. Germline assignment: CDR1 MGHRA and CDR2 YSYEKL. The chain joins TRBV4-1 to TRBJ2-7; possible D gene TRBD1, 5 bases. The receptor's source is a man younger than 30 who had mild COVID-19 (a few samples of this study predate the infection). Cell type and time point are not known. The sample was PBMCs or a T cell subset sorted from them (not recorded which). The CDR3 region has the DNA TGCGCCAGCAGCCCCCGCAGGGCCCCCTACGAGCAGTACTTC. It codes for CASSPRRAPYEQYF.